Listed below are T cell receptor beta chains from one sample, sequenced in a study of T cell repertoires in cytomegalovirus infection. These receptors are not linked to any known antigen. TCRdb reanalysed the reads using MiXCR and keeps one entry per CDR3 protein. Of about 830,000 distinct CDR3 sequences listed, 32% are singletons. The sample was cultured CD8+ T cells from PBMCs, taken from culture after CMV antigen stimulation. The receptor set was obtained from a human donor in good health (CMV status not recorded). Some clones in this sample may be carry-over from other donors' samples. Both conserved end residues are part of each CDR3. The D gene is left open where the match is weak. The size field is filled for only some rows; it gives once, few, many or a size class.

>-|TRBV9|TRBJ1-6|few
CASSPRDDNSPLHF
TGTGCCAGCAGCCCCCGGGACGATAATTCACCCCTCCACTTT
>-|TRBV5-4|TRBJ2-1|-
CASSLVSFDEQFF
TGTGCCAGCAGCTTGGTGTCATTCGATGAGCAGTTCTTC
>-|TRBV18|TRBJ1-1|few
CASSPDGTLPNTEAFF
TGTGCCAGCTCACCAGACGGAACCCTACCGAACACTGAAGCTTTCTTT
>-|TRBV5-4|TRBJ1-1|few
CASSPVRGETEAFF
TGTGCCAGCAGCCCAGTCAGGGGTGAAACTGAAGCTTTCTTT
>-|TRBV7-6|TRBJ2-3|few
CASSLRGRDSTDTQYF
TGTGCCAGCAGCTTACGAGGCCGGGACTCCACAGATACGCAGTATTTT
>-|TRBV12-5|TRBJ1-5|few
CASGSPPGADHQPQHF
TGTGCTAGTGGTAGCCCCCCGGGGGCCGACCATCAGCCCCAGCATTTT
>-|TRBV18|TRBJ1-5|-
CASSWSPTLSNQPQHF
TGTGCCAGCTCCTGGAGTCCAACCCTTAGCAATCAGCCCCAGCATTTT
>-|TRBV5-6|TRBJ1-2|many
CASSRGGGFGYGYTF
TGTGCCAGCTCCCGGGGTGGGGGCTTTGGCTATGGCTACACCTTC
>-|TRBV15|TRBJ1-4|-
CATSTQGLGEKLFF
TGTGCCACCAGTACCCAGGGATTGGGTGAAAAACTGTTTTTT
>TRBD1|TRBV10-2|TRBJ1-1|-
CASSDDRGYTEAFF
TGCGCCAGCAGTGACGACAGGGGATACACTGAAGCTTTCTTT
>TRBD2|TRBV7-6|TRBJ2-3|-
CASSLAGTIADTQYF
TGTGCCAGCAGCTTAGCTGGGACTATCGCAGATACGCAGTATTTT
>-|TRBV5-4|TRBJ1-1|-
CASSLVQKNTEAFF
TGTGCCAGCAGCTTGGTCCAGAAGAACACTGAAGCTTTCTTT
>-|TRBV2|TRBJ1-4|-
CASSDSLLIEKLFF
TGTGCCAGCAGTGATAGTCTATTAATCGAAAAACTGTTTTTT
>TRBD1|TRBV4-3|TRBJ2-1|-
CASSPIGTGVNEQFF
TGCGCCAGCAGCCCGATCGGGACAGGGGTAAATGAGCAGTTCTTC
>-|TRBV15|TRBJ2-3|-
CATSRTRGFTDTQYF
TGTGCCACCAGCAGAACCAGGGGATTCACAGATACGCAGTATTTT
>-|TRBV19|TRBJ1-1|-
CASSGGHEAFF
TGTGCCAGTAGTGGAGGCCATGAAGCTTTCTTT
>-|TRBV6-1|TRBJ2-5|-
CASRAKGRRIETQYF
TGTGCCAGCAGGGCCAAAGGGCGGCGAATAGAGACCCAGTACTTC
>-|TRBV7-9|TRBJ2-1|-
CASSLEGTRAGQFF
TGTGCCAGCAGCCTCGAGGGGACCCGCGCTGGGCAGTTCTTC
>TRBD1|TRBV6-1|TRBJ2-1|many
CASGGQGSSYNEQFF
TGTGCCAGCGGGGGACAGGGGAGCTCCTACAATGAGCAGTTCTTC
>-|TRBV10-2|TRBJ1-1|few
CASSGGPGANTEAFF
TGCGCCAGCAGTGGGGGACCCGGAGCGAACACTGAAGCTTTCTTT
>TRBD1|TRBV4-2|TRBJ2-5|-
CASSPQGRDRGWKETQYF
TGTGCCAGCAGCCCCCAGGGTCGGGACAGGGGGTGGAAAGAGACCCAGTACTTC
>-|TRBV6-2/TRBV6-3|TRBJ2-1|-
CASRGTPYNEQFF
TGTGCCAGCAGGGGGACTCCCTACAATGAGCAGTTCTTC
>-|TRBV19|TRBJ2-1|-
CATWGVSYNEQFF
TGTGCCACCTGGGGGGTATCCTACAATGAGCAGTTCTTC
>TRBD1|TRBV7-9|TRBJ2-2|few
CASSSGTGVYTGELFF
TGTGCCAGCAGCTCCGGGACAGGGGTTTACACCGGGGAGCTGTTTTTT
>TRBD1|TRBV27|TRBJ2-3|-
CASSFGTGVPDTQYF
TGTGCCAGCAGTTTCGGGACAGGGGTCCCAGATACGCAGTATTTT
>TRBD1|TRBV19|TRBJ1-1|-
CTSSDRPTSMNTEAFF
TGTACATCCTCGGACAGGCCAACCTCCATGAACACTGAAGCTTTCTTT
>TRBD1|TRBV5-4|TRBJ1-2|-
CASSFDDRVLVYGYTF
TGTGCCAGCAGTTTTGATGACAGGGTATTAGTCTATGGCTACACCTTC
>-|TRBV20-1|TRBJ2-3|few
CSARWGARDTQYF
TGCAGTGCTAGGTGGGGGGCCCGGGATACGCAGTATTTT
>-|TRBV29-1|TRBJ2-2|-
CSVGDTGELFF
TGCAGCGTTGGGGACACCGGGGAGCTGTTTTTT
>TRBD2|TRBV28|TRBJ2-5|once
CASSFFPGGGVVTQYF
TGTGCCAGCAGCTTCTTTCCCGGCGGGGGGGTAGTGACCCAGTACTTC
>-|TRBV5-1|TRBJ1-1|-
CASSLGDGTSEAFF
TGCGCCAGCAGCTTGGGCGATGGGACTTCGGAAGCTTTCTTT
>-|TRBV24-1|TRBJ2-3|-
CATSDEGGRTDTQYF
TGTGCCACCAGTGATGAGGGGGGCCGCACAGATACGCAGTATTTT
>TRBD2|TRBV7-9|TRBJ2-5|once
CASRKSGDPLETQYF
TGTGCCAGCAGGAAAAGCGGGGATCCACTGGAGACCCAGTACTTC
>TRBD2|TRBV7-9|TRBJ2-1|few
CASPRVGTSGVNEQFF
TGTGCCAGCCCGAGGGTCGGGACTAGCGGGGTCAATGAGCAGTTCTTC
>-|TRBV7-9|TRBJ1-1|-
CASSFLGTILRDGEAFF
TGTGCCAGCAGCTTTCTTGGTACGATCCTGAGGGATGGTGAAGCTTTCTTT
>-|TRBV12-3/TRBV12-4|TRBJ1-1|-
CASSDDGMNTEAFF
TGTGCCAGCAGCGACGACGGTATGAACACTGAAGCTTTCTTT
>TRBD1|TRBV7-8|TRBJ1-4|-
CASSLRGDRGDEKLFF
TGTGCCAGCAGCTTAAGGGGGGACAGGGGAGATGAAAAACTGTTTTTT
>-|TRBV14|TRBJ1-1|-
CASSHLRDTLSTEAFF
TGTGCCAGCAGCCATCTCCGGGATACACTCAGCACTGAAGCTTTCTTT